Each of the 5 T cell receptor beta chains below was sequenced from the same sample in a study of Tregs in tolerant kidney transplant recipients. The protocol was immunoSEQ multiplex PCR, while the TCRdb copy is restricted to in-frame clones and leaves out a portion. The repertoire holds approximately 43,000 clones, roughly nine tenths seen once, with about 0.76% in the top ten. The sample consisted of Tregs from blood. These receptors originate from a human donor in good health.

V usage is TRBV10-3 and J usage is TRBJ1-6, with a possible D match to TRBD1 (5 bases). V lost 6 bases to trimming and J lost 14 bases, with 17 bases between them. The V gene's germline CDR1 is ENHRY and CDR2 SYGVKD. The CDR3 covers 13 residues. This CDR3 reads CAIRGDSLGTLHF. The CDR3, as DNA: TGTGCCATCAGGGGGGACTCCCTCGGCACCCTCCACTTT.

This clone has more than one count but fewer than ten. The V call is TRBV10-1, the J call TRBJ2-7, with 13 bases that match TRBD2. Germline V gene data show CDR1 as WNHNN and CDR2 as SYGVQD (reference sequence). The CDR3 is 15 amino acids. V was clipped by 4 bases and J by 4 bases; unmatched bases: 4. The CDR3 DNA is TGCGCCAGCAGTGCGAGGACTAGCGGGAGTTACGAGCAGTACTTC. Protein: CASSARTSGSYEQYF.

This clone was found once. Different DNA sequences within this sample yield the same CDR3. The genes are TRBV5-1 and TRBJ2-1, with 9 bases identical to TRBD1. This CDR3 spans 15 amino acids. Looked up from germline, CDR1 is SGHRS and CDR2 is YFSETQ. The V segment lost 0 bases and the J segment 2 bases; nucleotides outside the gene matches: 0. CDR3 protein: CASSLGQGAYNEQFF. Here the CDR3 DNA reads TGCGCCAGCAGCTTGGGACAGGGGGCCTACAATGAGCAGTTCTTC.

The rearrangement joins TRBV6-5 to TRBJ1-1; weak D call: TRBD1 (6 bases). The V and J ends lost 0 bases and 10 bases respectively, with 12 bases between them. The length of the CDR3 is 13 residues. CDR1 and CDR2 from the germline V gene are MNHEY and SVGAGI. CDR3 in amino acids: CASSYSQRGVAFF. CDR3 sequence (DNA): TGTGCCAGCAGTTACTCGCAAAGGGGGGTAGCTTTCTTT.

This CDR3 is CASSLARSAGGTDTQYF. CDR3 sequence (DNA): TGCGCCAGCAGCTTGGCCCGGTCTGCGGGAGGCACAGATACGCAGTATTTT. The chain recombines TRBV5-1 with TRBJ2-3, with 7 bases that match TRBD2. Losses at the gene ends were 0 bases for V and 1 base for J; bases not matched to a gene: 8. Germline V gene data show CDR1 as SGHRS and CDR2 as YFSETQ. The length of the CDR3 is 17 residues.